The 19 T cell receptor beta chains below come from one sample, sequenced in a study of T-cell memory formation after mild COVID-19. TCRdb re-analysed the 5' RACE reads in MiXCR, keeping a single row per CDR3 protein. This table holds tens of thousands of distinct CDR3 sequences, 9.5% to 15% found once. Sequenced input: PBMCs or a T cell subset sorted from them (not recorded which). These receptors were obtained from a man between 18 and 29 years old who had mild COVID-19 (a few samples of this study predate the infection). Cell type and time point are not known.

The gene calls are TRBV29-1 and TRBJ2-1, with unresolved D. Looked up from germline, CDR1 is SQVTM and CDR2 is ANQGSEA. Deletions cut 0 bases from V and 9 bases from J, with 6 bases between. The CDR3 totals 11 residues. CDR3 protein: CSVEDNAEQFF. In nucleotides, the CDR3 is TGCAGCGTTGAAGATAACGCTGAGCAGTTCTTC.

This clonotype was seen only a few times. The chain employs TRBV9 and TRBJ1-1, with D maybe TRBD1 (5 bases). The CDR3 covers 14 residues. Germline V lookup: CDR1 SGDLS, CDR2 YYNGEE. V lost 5 bases, J lost 0 bases, and 11 bases lay in between. Here the CDR3 reads CASRPGGMNTEAFF. CDR3 DNA sequence: TGTGCCAGCAGGCCCGGGGGAATGAACACTGAAGCTTTCTTT.

This sequence joins TRBV15 and TRBJ2-1; D is possibly TRBD1 (6 bases). The CDR3 runs to 16 residues. V was pared by 3 bases and J by 1 base, with 13 bases between. From germline, CDR1 is LNHNV and CDR2 YYDKDF (reference sequence). The CDR3 loop is CATSSITGISYNEQFF. CDR3 DNA sequence: TGTGCCACCAGCAGTATAACAGGGATATCCTACAATGAGCAGTTCTTC.

There are a few counts of this clonotype. This chain connects TRBV2 to TRBJ2-7; the D gene is possibly TRBD2 (6 bases). V lost 3 bases and J 4 bases, leaving 10 bases between the germline ends. Germline CDR1 is SNHLY and CDR2 is FYNNEI. The CDR3 is 13 residues long. The CDR3 sequence is CASSEGGFYEQYV. In DNA form, the CDR3 reads TGTGCCAGCAGTGAGGGGGGTTTTTACGAGCAGTACGTC.

The genes are TRBV20-1 and TRBJ2-7, with TRBD2 identical over 13 bases. Germline V lookup: CDR1 DFQATT, CDR2 SNEGSKA (reference sequence). V trimming: 5 bases; J trimming: 7 bases; junction bases outside the gene matches: 14. The CDR3 loop spans 16 amino acids. The CDR3, as DNA: TGCAGTGCTCTGACTAGCGGGGGGCCCTATTTGGGGGAGCAGTACTTC. Translated: CSALTSGGPYLGEQYF.

Only a few counts were recorded for this clonotype. The V call is TRBV9, the J call TRBJ1-3; D gene unclear. In germline, CDR1 is SGDLS, CDR2 YYNGEE. V lost 4 bases, J lost 3 bases, and 14 bases lay in between. The CDR3 has 15 residues. The CDR3 region has the DNA TGTGCCAGCAGCCCCTGGGTCTCGGGTGGAAACACCATATATTTT. This encodes CASSPWVSGGNTIYF.

This chain joins TRBV7-2 and TRBJ2-1; 9 bases are a match to TRBD2. Per germline, CDR1 SGHTA and CDR2 FQGNSA. J was trimmed by 2 bases and V by 7 bases; bases with no gene match: 3. The CDR3 is 14 amino acids. DNA for the CDR3: TGTGCCAGCAAAATAGCGGGGGCCTACAATGAGCAGTTCTTC. Translating gives CASKIAGAYNEQFF.

The DNA for the CDR3 is TGTGCCAGCAGCCTGACCGACAATGAGCAGTTCTTC. This gives the protein CASSLTDNEQFF. This sequence joins TRBV5-4 and TRBJ2-1; D gene ambiguous. CDR1 and CDR2 from the germline V gene are SGHNT and YYREEE (reference sequence). The V gene lost 4 bases and the J gene lost 5 bases, with 7 bases spanning the gap. The CDR3 totals 12 residues.

This clonotype was picked up a small number of times. V gene TRBV4-1 combines with J gene TRBJ1-3, with D hard to call. CDR3 length equals 17 residues. V lost 0 bases, J lost 2 bases, and 14 bases lay in between. Germline values: CDR1 MGHRA, CDR2 YSYEKL. The chain's CDR3 is CASSQEWSERPGNTIYF. In DNA form, the CDR3 reads TGCGCCAGCAGCCAAGAATGGAGCGAAAGGCCTGGAAACACCATATATTTT.

The V and J genes are TRBV15 and TRBJ1-2, with 9 nucleotides matching TRBD1. V lost 5 bases, J lost 7 bases, and 8 bases stayed unmatched. Germline V gene lookup returns CDR1 LNHNV and CDR2 YYDKDF (reference sequence). This CDR3 contains 14 residues. The CDR3 protein is CATSLYGTGFGYTF. The CDR3 DNA follows: TGTGCCACCAGCTTATACGGGACAGGGTTTGGCTACACCTTC.

The chain recombines TRBV12-3 or TRBV12-4 with TRBJ2-7; 9 bases align to TRBD1. The CDR3 runs to 14 residues. Germline trimming cut 5 bases from V and 5 bases from J; bases unmatched to any gene: 7. The CDR3 loop is CASSEQGARNEQYF. DNA for the CDR3: TGTGCCAGCAGTGAACAGGGGGCACGCAACGAGCAGTACTTC.

The chain couples TRBV7-2 to TRBJ2-7; D gene uncertain. Between the trimmed V and J ends, which lost 3 bases and 7 bases, there was a span of 16 bases. The CDR3 is 14 residues long. Germline-derived CDR1 and CDR2 are SGHTA and FQGNSA. CDR3 nucleotides: TGTGCCAGCAGCTTGAGTACACGCTCGAAAGAGCAGTACGTC. Protein product: CASSLSTRSKEQYV.

The gene calls are TRBV5-1 and TRBJ2-1, with 8 positions matching TRBD1. This CDR3 region has 13 residues. V lost 5 bases to trimming and J lost 8 bases; unmatched junction nucleotides: 6. From germline, CDR1 is SGHRS and CDR2 YFSETQ. CDR3 loop: CASRAGGEYEQFF. CDR3 DNA sequence: TGCGCCAGCAGGGCAGGGGGCGAGTATGAGCAGTTCTTC.

V and J are TRBV4-1 and TRBJ2-7, with no clear D. This CDR3 has 15 residues. Germline V gene data show CDR1 as MGHRA and CDR2 as YSYEKL. V lost 0 bases and J lost 2, with 11 bases in between. The CDR3 coding sequence is TGCGCCAGCAGCCAAGAGGCGGCAGAGACCTACGAGCAGTACTTC. Amino acids: CASSQEAAETYEQYF.

A few counts support this clonotype. The chain recombines TRBV9 with TRBJ2-5; TRBD2 agrees at 9 bases. This CDR3 is built from 16 residues. Germline CDR1 is SGDLS and CDR2 is YYNGEE. Trimming took 0 bases from V and 5 from J; bases not matched to a gene: 8. CDR3 loop: CASSVDPSGAGETQYF. The CDR3 bases are TGTGCCAGCAGCGTAGACCCTAGCGGGGCGGGGGAGACCCAGTACTTC. Combining the CDR3 with reference TRBV9 and TRBJ2-5 gives the whole variable domain DSGVTQTPKHLITATGQRVTLRCSPRSGDLSVYWYQQSLDQGLQFLIQYYNGEERAKGNILERFSAQQFPDLHSELNLSSLELGDSALYFCASSVDPSGAGETQYFGPGTRLLVL.

This clonotype was counted between two and nine times. The chain links TRBV20-1 to TRBJ2-2; D possibly corresponds to TRBD1 (5 bases). Per the germline V gene, CDR1 is DFQATT and CDR2 is SNEGSKA (reference sequence). V lost 1 base and J 5 bases, leaving 8 bases between the germline ends. This CDR3 has 13 amino acids. The CDR3 sequence is CSARVPGTGELFF. For the CDR3, the DNA is TGCAGTGCTAGAGTGCCAGGGACCGGGGAGCTGTTTTTT.

Written as DNA, the CDR3 is TGTGCCAGCAGCCAGGTTGGGACAGGGAATGAAAAACTGTTTTTT. Encoded protein: CASSQVGTGNEKLFF. This chain joins TRBV4-2 and TRBJ1-4; 9 nucleotides align to TRBD1. This CDR3 is built from 15 residues. Germline CDR1 LGHNA, CDR2 YNFKEQ. The V segment lost 3 bases and the J segment 5 bases; nucleotides outside the gene matches: 4.

This clonotype came up many times. The chain recombines TRBV28 with TRBJ2-5; D ambiguous. This CDR3 region has 15 residues. The V end was cut by 7 bases, the J end by 3 bases, with 18 bases between. The germline V gene has CDR1 MDHEN and CDR2 SYDVKM. CDR3 coding DNA: TGTGCCAGCACCTCTATCTCTACGGCGGAAGAGACCCAGTACTTC. Protein product: CASTSISTAEETQYF.

Many counts were recorded for this clonotype. V usage is TRBV29-1 and J usage is TRBJ1-1; possible D gene TRBD1, 5 bases. CDR3 length: 16 amino acids. Trimming removed 8 bases at V and 3 bases at J, with 25 bases between. Looked up from germline, CDR1 is SQVTM and CDR2 is ANQGSEA. The CDR3 DNA reads as TGCAGCTCATTAGGGGTCCCTTTGGGGGTGGACACTGAAGCTTTCTTT. This translates into CSSLGVPLGVDTEAFF. The entire variable domain, with the rest obtained from reference TRBV29-1 and TRBJ1-1, is as follows: SAVISQKPSRDICQRGTSLTIQCQVDSQVTMMFWYRQQPGQSLTLIATANQGSEATYESGFVIDKFPISRPNLTFSTLTVSNMSPEDSSIYLCSSLGVPLGVDTEAFFGQGTRLTVV.